The 23 T cell receptor beta chains given below trace back to one sample, sequenced in a study of vaccination effects on CD4 cells after COVID-19. Within the ViraFEST assay, antigen-specific CD4+ T cells underwent expansion with viral peptide pools prior to sequencing. Subsequent to roughly 10 days of culture, CD4+ T cells were isolated. This individual tested PCR-positive for SARS-CoV-2 infection between March and December 2020. Data came from immunoSEQ multiplex PCR; TCRdb stores just in-frame clones and leaves some out. The data show around 75,000 clones, with roughly 73% seen just once and around 5% held by the top ten. Their antigens remain unidentified. This sample comprised CD4+ T cells from PBMCs cultured with HIV peptides, obtained before COVID-19 vaccination. Stated subset: HIV-1 Nef peptide pool negative control/reference culture. These receptor sequences come from a human donor who had a prior SARS-CoV-2 infection.

CDR3 in amino acids: CASSQGGYSPLHF. The CDR3 DNA sequence: TGTGCCAGCAGCCAGGGAGGGTATTCACCCCTCCACTTT. V is TRBV3-1 (or the pseudogene TRBV3-2) and J is TRBJ1-6; D gene uncertain. The CDR3 extends over 13 amino acids. Trimming removed 3 bases at V and 8 bases at J, with 8 bases between. Germline V gene sequence: CDR1 LGHDT, CDR2 YNNKEL (reference sequence).

The rearrangement uses TRBV18 and TRBJ1-2; D unclear. Germline V lookup: CDR1 KGHSH, CDR2 LQKENI. With 3 bases removed from V and 1 base from J, the gap between germline ends came to 12 bases. The CDR3 runs 15 residues. CDR3 coding DNA: TGTGCCAGCTCACCTATTCTCGGGGATAACTATGGCTACACCTTC. The encoded protein is CASSPILGDNYGYTF.

Only a few counts were recorded for this clone. This rearrangement joins TRBV7-3 to TRBJ1-6; D gene ambiguous. The CDR3 totals 14 residues. The germline gives CDR1 SGHTA, CDR2 FQGTGA. Trimming removed 6 bases at V and 1 base at J, with 7 bases between. For the CDR3, the DNA is TGTGCCAGCAGTCAAGGGTCCTATAATTCACCCCTCCACTTT. Its protein product is CASSQGSYNSPLHF.

The CDR3 is CATVGGTASPEQYF. Written as DNA, the CDR3 is TGTGCCACGGTGGGGGGGACAGCCAGCCCCGAGCAGTACTTC. The genes are TRBV6-5 and TRBJ2-7; D possibly uses TRBD1 or TRBD2 (7 bases each). This CDR3 spans 14 amino acids. V dropped 10 bases and J dropped 6 bases, with 22 bases sitting between them. Looked up from germline, CDR1 is MNHEY and CDR2 is SVGAGI.

The chain links TRBV19 to TRBJ1-5; TRBD1 agrees at 9 bases. This CDR3 region has 15 residues. V lost 6 bases to trimming and J lost 6 bases; unmatched junction nucleotides: 9. Per the germline V gene, CDR1 is LNHDA and CDR2 is SQIVND (reference sequence). This CDR3 is CASSRDRVLSQPQHF. The CDR3 DNA sequence: TGTGCCAGTAGCCGGGACAGGGTATTGAGTCAGCCCCAGCATTTT.

This rearrangement joins TRBV2 to TRBJ1-2; the D gene is possibly TRBD1 (6 bases). The ends were cut back, 4 bases at V and 4 bases at J, with 13 bases in the middle. The CDR3 is made up of 14 amino acids. The germline gives CDR1 SNHLY, CDR2 FYNNEI. The CDR3 nucleotides read TGTGCCAGCAGTGCGGGGACACGACCCTATGGCTACACCTTC. It yields the protein CASSAGTRPYGYTF.

The chain combines TRBV18 with TRBJ2-7, with a tentative D call TRBD1 (6 bases). The V and J ends lost 5 bases and 2 bases respectively, with 10 bases between them. The CDR3 is 13 residues long. Germline V gives CDR1 KGHSH, CDR2 LQKENI. The CDR3 loop is CASSRQETYEQYF. The CDR3 DNA reads as TGTGCCAGCTCAAGACAGGAAACCTACGAGCAGTACTTC.

V is TRBV7-2 and J is TRBJ1-4; D might be TRBD1 (6 bases). CDR3 length: 14 residues. V dropped 5 bases and J dropped 7 bases, with 14 bases sitting between them. The germline gives CDR1 SGHTA, CDR2 FQGNSA. CDR3 protein: CASSPRGGTEKLFF. The CDR3 bases are TGTGCCAGCAGCCCCAGGGGCGGGACTGAAAAACTGTTTTTT.

This chain links TRBV30 with TRBJ1-2; possibly TRBD1 for D (6 bases). Trimming removed 3 bases at V and 4 bases at J, with 21 bases between. This CDR3 is built from 16 residues. Germline values: CDR1 GTSNPN, CDR2 SVGIG (reference sequence). CDR3 coding DNA: TGTGCCTGGAGCCTCGAAGGTGGAGGGGGACCCTATGGCTACACCTTC. It encodes CAWSLEGGGGPYGYTF.

The genes are TRBV6-5 and TRBJ1-1; TRBD1 aligns across 9 bases. Germline CDR1 reads MNHEY; CDR2 reads SVGAGI. The J segment lost 7 bases and the V segment lost 3 bases, leaving 9 bases of the junction unmatched. CDR3 length equals 15 residues. CDR3 DNA sequence: TGTGCCAGCAGTTATAGGGACAGGGCTCATGGTGAAGCTTTCTTT. This encodes CASSYRDRAHGEAFF.

The chain recombines TRBV2 with TRBJ2-6, with D tentatively TRBD1 (6 bases). Germline V CDR1 and CDR2: SNHLY, FYNNEI. V was pared by 6 bases and J by 1 base, with 10 bases between. The CDR3 spans 15 residues. The CDR3 spells CASSRTDSGANVLTF. CDR3 coding DNA: TGTGCCAGCAGCAGGACAGATTCTGGGGCCAACGTCCTGACTTTC.

This clone was seen a single time. The CDR3 region has the DNA TGTGCCAGCAGCCCGGGACAGGGGGCATACGAGCAGTACTTC. The encoded protein is CASSPGQGAYEQYF. The genes are TRBV11-3 and TRBJ2-7; 12 bases line up with TRBD1. Unmatched junction bases numbered 3, after V lost 5 bases and J lost 4 bases. The germline V gene encodes CDR1 SGHNT and CDR2 YENEEA. CDR3 length: 14 amino acids.

A single count supports this clone. The chain couples TRBV18 to TRBJ2-7; 10 nucleotides align to TRBD2. Per the germline V gene, CDR1 is KGHSH and CDR2 is LQKENI. The ends lost 2 bases at V and 3 bases at J; junction bases unmatched: 4. CDR3 length equals 15 residues. The CDR3 here is CASSPRASGSYEQYF. The CDR3 DNA follows: TGTGCCAGCTCACCAAGGGCTAGCGGGAGCTACGAGCAGTACTTC.

The chain links TRBV5-6 to TRBJ2-7; D might be TRBD1 (6 bases). The V end was cut by 4 bases, the J end by 6 bases, with 20 bases between. There are 15 residues in the CDR3. CDR1 is SGHDT, CDR2 YYEEEE, per germline. CDR3 region: CASSLSPAQGSEQYF. The CDR3 nucleotides are TGTGCCAGCAGCCTATCCCCGGCACAGGGTTCCGAGCAGTACTTC.

This sequence joins TRBV7-9 and TRBJ2-5; no clear D gene. V was pared by 4 bases and J by 5 bases, with 11 bases between. The CDR3 is 13 amino acids. Germline V CDR1 and CDR2: SEHNR, FQNEAQ (reference sequence). The CDR3 is CASSSKVYETQYF. The CDR3 coding sequence is TGTGCCAGCAGCTCCAAGGTGTACGAGACCCAGTACTTC.

As regards this clone: The sample has other DNA sequences that encode this CDR3 too. The J gene is TRBJ2-1, the V gene TRBV9; the match to TRBD2 covers 7 bases. The CDR3 totals 15 residues. Germline loops: CDR1 SGDLS, CDR2 YYNGEE. The ends lost 0 bases at V and 3 bases at J; junction bases unmatched: 3. DNA of the CDR3: TGTGCCAGCAGCGTAGTGGGGGGGGGCTACAATGAGCAGTTCTTC. Translating it yields CASSVVGGGYNEQFF.

The V gene is TRBV6-2 or TRBV6-3, the J gene TRBJ2-7; D gene uncertain. Germline V CDR1 and CDR2: MNHEY, SVGEGT. V lost 2 bases and J lost 2, with 16 bases in between. This CDR3 contains 16 residues. The CDR3 nucleotides read TGTGCCAGCAGTTACCCGCAAGAGTGGGCTCCCTACGAGCAGTACTTC. The encoded protein is CASSYPQEWAPYEQYF.

This chain uses TRBV14 with TRBJ2-2; 10 nucleotides match TRBD1. The V and J ends lost 6 bases and 5 bases, in that order; junction bases with no gene match: 9. In germline, CDR1 is SGHDN, CDR2 FVKESK. This CDR3 spans 16 amino acids. CDR3 loop: CASSPDRGLVTGELFF. The CDR3 bases are TGTGCCAGCAGTCCCGACAGGGGGCTTGTGACCGGGGAGCTGTTTTTT.

The chain couples TRBV7-8 to TRBJ1-2; possible D gene TRBD1, 5 bases. The V gene's germline CDR1 is SGHVS and CDR2 FQNEAQ. V was clipped by 5 bases and J by 8 bases, with 12 bases between them. This CDR3 is built from 12 residues. The CDR3 bases are TGTGCCAGCAGCGCCGGGGCCAGAGGCTACACCTTC. Translation gives CASSAGARGYTF.

V is TRBV6-1 and J is TRBJ2-5; no clear D. The CDR3 sequence is 12 residues long. Germline V gene lookup returns CDR1 MNHNS and CDR2 SASEGT. V dropped 2 bases and J dropped 7 bases, with 8 bases sitting between them. This CDR3 reads CASSELVSTQYF. In nucleotides, the CDR3 is TGTGCCAGCAGTGAATTAGTATCGACCCAGTACTTC.

This sequence joins TRBV27 and TRBJ2-7; 12 bases line up with TRBD2. Trimming cost V 5 bases and J 2 bases; bases outside gene matches: 7. Per germline, CDR1 MNHEY and CDR2 SMNVEV (reference sequence). The CDR3 length is 16 residues. The CDR3: CASSLAGGGSTYEQYF. CDR3 DNA sequence: TGTGCCAGCAGTCTAGCGGGAGGGGGCTCCACCTACGAGCAGTACTTC.

This chain uses TRBV3-1 (or the pseudogene TRBV3-2) with TRBJ1-3, with TRBD1 matching over 9 bases. The length of the CDR3 is 23 residues. The ends lost 3 bases at V and 0 bases at J; junction bases unmatched: 24. Germline assignment: CDR1 LGHDT and CDR2 YNNKEL (reference sequence). The CDR3: CASSQLLVLFGTGRGHSGNTIYF. CDR3 DNA: TGTGCCAGCAGCCAGTTGCTGGTTTTATTTGGGACAGGGAGAGGCCACTCTGGAAACACCATATATTTT.

The CDR3 DNA reads as TGTGCCAGTAGTTGGACATTTTCCCCTAGGAACGAGCAGTACTTC. Its translation is CASSWTFSPRNEQYF. The V gene is TRBV19, the J gene TRBJ2-7; TRBD1 might be the D (5 bases). The CDR3 is made up of 15 amino acids. Trimming took off 5 bases at V and 5 bases at J, with 19 bases between the two ends. Germline-derived CDR1 and CDR2 are LNHDA and SQIVND (reference sequence).